These 10 T cell receptor beta chains were sequenced from one sample in a study of blood T cell repertoires in COVID-19. Some clones are missing from TCRdb's copy, which holds only in-frame ones; the method was immunoSEQ multiplex PCR. The sample has about 300,000 clones; 85% to 90% are singletons. Sequencing input: peripheral blood. These receptors were taken from a man between 35 and 55 years old with acute or convalescent COVID-19.

The genes are TRBV3-1 (or the pseudogene TRBV3-2) and TRBJ2-7, with TRBD2 identical over 9 bases. Trimming cost V 1 base and J 5 bases; bases outside gene matches: 15. Germline CDR1 reads LGHDT; CDR2 reads YNNKEL (reference sequence). The CDR3 runs to 18 residues. The CDR3 nucleotides are TGTGCCAGCAGCCAAGGGGGCTACTGGCGGGGGGGCTCTAACGAGCAGTACTTC. The encoded protein is CASSQGGYWRGGSNEQYF.

This rearrangement joins TRBV3-1 (or the pseudogene TRBV3-2) to TRBJ1-5, with D perhaps TRBD1 (6 bases). Germline CDR1 reads LGHDT; CDR2 reads YNNKEL (reference sequence). Trimming left V 6 bases short and J 7 bases short, with 10 bases between. The CDR3 is 12 residues long. The CDR3 sequence: CASSLGGQPQHF. In DNA form, the CDR3 reads TGTGCCAGCAGTCTTGGGGGCCAGCCCCAGCATTTT.

This clone occurred a few times. V is TRBV10-2 and J is TRBJ2-2; no firm D call. The V gene's germline CDR1 is WSHSY and CDR2 SAAADI. The CDR3 spans 13 residues. Trimming shortened V by 5 bases and J by 6 bases, and 10 bases separated the two germline ends. CDR3 sequence (DNA): TGCGCCAGCAGTTTGCAAACTCCCGGGGAGCTGTTTTTT. Encoded protein: CASSLQTPGELFF.

The chain links TRBV6-4 to TRBJ2-7; D is unresolved. V lost 4 bases and J lost 7, with 8 bases in between. This CDR3 region has 11 residues. Germline loops: CDR1 MRHNA, CDR2 SNTAGT. This chain's CDR3 is CASSAPREQYF. CDR3 coding DNA: TGTGCCAGCAGTGCCCCCAGGGAGCAGTACTTC.

The chain carries TRBV5-4 and TRBJ2-7, with D maybe TRBD2 (5 bases). Trimming removed 0 bases from V and 0 bases from J, with 10 bases in between. This CDR3 is 15 amino acids long. Germline V gene data show CDR1 as SGHNT and CDR2 as YYREEE (reference sequence). CDR3 nucleotide sequence: TGTGCCAGCAGCTTGGAACGTACTAGCTCCTACGAGCAGTACTTC. Its translation is CASSLERTSSYEQYF. The full variable domain, with the rest looked up from reference TRBV5-4 and TRBJ2-7, is ETGVTQSPTHLIKTRGQQVTLRCSSQSGHNTVSWYQQALGQGPQFIFQYYREEENGRGNFPPRFSGLQFPNYSSELNVNALELDDSALYLCASSLERTSSYEQYFGPGTRLTVT.

The chain has TRBV30 and TRBJ1-6, with D perhaps TRBD1 (6 bases). The V end lost 4 bases, the J end lost 7 bases, and 8 bases lay between the germline ends. Germline CDR1 reads GTSNPN; CDR2 reads SVGIG (reference sequence). The CDR3 length is 12 residues. The CDR3 loop reads CAWKDRNSPLHF. As DNA, the CDR3 is TGTGCCTGGAAAGACAGGAATTCACCCCTCCACTTT.

The chain carries TRBV2 and TRBJ2-1; 8 positions agree with TRBD1. The CDR3 has 15 amino acids. Germline V CDR1 and CDR2: SNHLY, FYNNEI. Trimming removed 3 bases from V and 7 bases from J; junction bases left unmatched: 8. CDR3: CASSDSQGVGNEQFF. The DNA of the CDR3 is TGTGCCAGCAGTGATTCACAGGGGGTCGGGAATGAGCAGTTCTTC. The full variable domain, its missing parts supplied by reference TRBV2 and TRBJ2-1, is EPEVTQTPSHQVTQMGQEVILRCVPISNHLYFYWYRQILGQKVEFLVSFYNNEISEKSEIFDDQFSVERPDGSNFTLKIRSTKLEDSAMYFCASSDSQGVGNEQFFGPGTRLTVL.

The chain links TRBV5-1 to TRBJ2-3; 10 positions match TRBD2. This CDR3 contains 17 residues. The J segment lost 2 bases and the V segment lost 4 bases, leaving 10 bases of the junction unmatched. CDR1 and CDR2 from the germline V gene are SGHRS and YFSETQ. The CDR3 nucleotides are TGCGCCAGCAGCCCCGGGGCTAGCGGGGGTTTCACAGATACGCAGTATTTT. Translating gives CASSPGASGGFTDTQYF.

This rearrangement joins TRBV19 to TRBJ2-1; 10 nucleotides line up with TRBD2. This CDR3 is built from 15 residues. Losses at the gene ends were 4 bases for V and 10 bases for J; bases not matched to a gene: 10. Per germline, CDR1 LNHDA and CDR2 SQIVND (reference sequence). The CDR3: CASSTLAGGYREQFF. The CDR3 nucleotides are TGTGCCAGTAGTACGTTAGCGGGGGGCTATAGGGAGCAGTTCTTC.

This chain uses TRBV30 with TRBJ2-1, with 13 bases that match TRBD2. J lost 5 bases, V lost 0 bases, and 4 bases had no gene match. The germline V gene encodes CDR1 GTSNPN and CDR2 SVGIG (reference sequence). The CDR3 is 16 amino acids. CDR3 sequence reads: CAWSVTSGGADNEQFF. The CDR3 DNA sequence: TGTGCCTGGAGTGTAACTAGCGGGGGGGCGGACAATGAGCAGTTCTTC. Supplemented by reference TRBV30 and TRBJ2-1, the full variable domain reads SQTIHQWPATLVQPVGSPLSLECTVEGTSNPNLYWYRQAAGRGLQLLFYSVGIGQISSEVPQNLSASRPQDRQFILSSKKLLLSDSGFYLCAWSVTSGGADNEQFFGPGTRLTVL.